This entry lists 26 T cell receptor beta chains sequenced from one sample in a study of blood T cells in healthy people across ages. Next came a second PCR, run for about 6 to 12 cycles, which used a sample-barcoded 5' primer along with a J-beta primer mix. TCRdb reprocessed the 5' RACE reads with MiXCR, giving one entry per CDR3 protein. The profile shows 1.5 million to 2 million distinct CDR3 sequences, roughly 50% of them singletons. Input material: blood. The receptors shown here come from a woman aged 35 to 49 in good health.

V and J are TRBV5-1 and TRBJ2-1, with no clear D. Germline V gene data show CDR1 as SGHRS and CDR2 as YFSETQ. The CDR3 runs 16 residues. Between the trimmed V and J ends, which lost 0 bases and 9 bases, there was a span of 19 bases. The CDR3 spells CASSLALGKPKVEQFF. In DNA form, the CDR3 reads TGCGCCAGCAGCTTGGCCTTGGGGAAACCGAAAGTTGAGCAGTTCTTC.

In this sample, this clonotype turned up a few times. The chain carries TRBV20-1 and TRBJ1-5; possible D gene TRBD1, 6 bases. Trimming took 5 bases from V and 2 from J, leaving 13 bases between them. The V gene's germline CDR1 is DFQATT and CDR2 SNEGSKA (reference sequence). The CDR3 is made up of 14 amino acids. CDR3 bases: TGCAGTGCTGTTGACAGGAGTGGCAATCAGCCCCAGCATTTT. Protein: CSAVDRSGNQPQHF.

V gene TRBV9 combines with J gene TRBJ2-3, with D tentatively TRBD1 (6 bases). Trimming stripped 3 bases from V and 2 bases from J, with 16 bases between. The CDR3 runs to 16 residues. In germline, CDR1 is SGDLS, CDR2 YYNGEE. CDR3 nucleotide sequence: TGTGCCAGCAGCGATCTACAGGGACACTACACAGATACGCAGTATTTT. Translation gives CASSDLQGHYTDTQYF.

The rearrangement links TRBV14 to TRBJ2-1; unclear D gene. The J call may be in error: the DNA end matches TRBJ2-7 better. CDR3 size: 14 residues. Germline lookup yields CDR1 SGHDN and CDR2 FVKESK. CDR3 sequence: CASSRQSSYNEQYF. The CDR3 nucleotides read TGTGCCAGCAGCCGGCAAAGCTCCTACAATGAGCAGTACTTC.

The chain employs TRBV6-1 and TRBJ1-4, with D uncertain. Per germline, CDR1 MNHNS and CDR2 SASEGT. This CDR3 has 13 amino acids. V was trimmed by 3 bases and J by 8 bases, leaving 10 bases between them. CDR3 sequence reads: CASSDFPAEKLFF. DNA of the CDR3: TGTGCCAGCAGTGACTTCCCGGCCGAAAAACTGTTTTTT.

This clonotype was seen just once. The chain couples TRBV28 to TRBJ1-2, with TRBD1 matching 10 bases. From germline, CDR1 is MDHEN and CDR2 SYDVKM. V was clipped by 4 bases and J by 10 bases; unmatched bases: 6. This CDR3 region has 13 residues. The CDR3 coding sequence is TGTGCCAGCAGTTCGGGACAGGGGAAAGACTACACCTTC. Residues: CASSSGQGKDYTF.

This rearrangement joins TRBV18 to TRBJ2-7, with D possibly being TRBD2 (6 bases). Germline V lookup: CDR1 KGHSH, CDR2 LQKENI. The V and J ends lost 1 base and 6 bases respectively, with 16 bases between them. This CDR3 has 15 residues. The CDR3 region has the DNA TGTGCCAGCTCACCACGGGGGGTCGGGGATAGCGAGCAGTACTTC. It translates to CASSPRGVGDSEQYF.

The V gene is TRBV6-6, the J gene TRBJ1-2; D is unclear. There are 16 residues in the CDR3. V was cut by 0 bases and J by 6 bases, with 17 bases left in between. Looked up from germline, CDR1 is MNHNY and CDR2 is SVGAGI (reference sequence). The CDR3 protein is CASSYSRVDSDDGYTF. CDR3 nucleotides: TGTGCCAGCAGTTACTCGAGGGTGGACTCGGACGATGGCTACACCTTC.

The rearrangement joins TRBV3-1 to TRBJ1-4, with TRBD1 identical over 8 bases. Looked up from germline, CDR1 is LGHDT and CDR2 is YNNKEL (reference sequence). The junction had 8 bases not matched to a gene; V was cut back by 3 bases and J by 2 bases. This CDR3 region has 17 residues. CDR3 residues: CASSHDRGLRTNEKLFF. The CDR3 bases are TGTGCCAGCAGCCATGACAGGGGCTTGAGGACTAATGAAAAACTGTTTTTT.

The gene calls are TRBV2 and TRBJ2-7; TRBD2 matches at 8 bases. The J call is in doubt because the DNA end fits TRBJ2-5 better. The CDR3 has 14 amino acids. The V gene's germline CDR1 is SNHLY and CDR2 FYNNEI. The CDR3 DNA reads TGTGCCAGCCTCAGGGATAGCGGGGCCGAGACCCAGTACTTC. Residues: CASLRDSGAETQYF.

The genes are TRBV6-2 or TRBV6-3 and TRBJ2-5, with 7 positions matching TRBD1. This CDR3 is 14 amino acids long. V shed 7 bases and J 2 bases; nucleotides not matched to a gene: 7. Germline lookup yields CDR1 MNHEY and CDR2 SVGEGT. CDR3 sequence: CASNWGQTQETQYF. As DNA, the CDR3 is TGTGCCAGCAACTGGGGACAGACTCAAGAGACCCAGTACTTC.

This chain uses TRBV28 with TRBJ2-7; a weak D match, TRBD2 (5 bases). The V gene's germline CDR1 is MDHEN and CDR2 SYDVKM. V gave up 1 base and J gave up 2 bases, with 9 bases separating them. The CDR3 contains 14 residues. The CDR3 here is CASSLSDGAYEQYF. The CDR3 nucleotides read TGTGCCAGCAGTTTATCGGACGGGGCCTACGAGCAGTACTTC.

J is TRBJ1-5 and V is TRBV2; tentatively, D is TRBD1 (6 bases). CDR3 length: 12 amino acids. V was trimmed by 8 bases and J by 6 bases, leaving 11 bases between them. Germline V lookup: CDR1 SNHLY, CDR2 FYNNEI. The CDR3 sequence is CASGTSPQPQHF. The CDR3 coding sequence is TGTGCCAGCGGGACAAGCCCTCAGCCCCAGCATTTT.

A few counts support this clonotype. The chain recombines TRBV29-1 with TRBJ2-7; 7 nucleotides align to TRBD1. The CDR3 length is 13 residues. The germline V gene encodes CDR1 SQVTM and CDR2 ANQGSEA. Losses at the gene ends were 3 bases for V and 2 bases for J; bases not matched to a gene: 4. The CDR3 reads CSVEGTAPYEQYF. CDR3 in DNA: TGCAGCGTTGAGGGGACAGCGCCCTACGAGCAGTACTTC.

In this sample, this clonotype turned up a few times. The V call is TRBV20-1, the J call TRBJ2-4, with 7 positions matching TRBD1. V gave up 5 bases and J gave up 7 bases; unmatched junction bases: 11. In germline, CDR1 is DFQATT, CDR2 SNEGSKA (reference sequence). This CDR3 spans 14 amino acids. The CDR3 DNA reads TGCAGTGCTGAGAAACAGGGGTTTAAGAACATTCAGTACTTC. Amino acid sequence: CSAEKQGFKNIQYF.

The chain employs TRBV13 and TRBJ2-3, with TRBD2 identical over 8 bases. Trimming at V came to 11 bases and at J to 1 base, leaving 8 bases not matched to a gene. Germline V gene data show CDR1 as PRHDT and CDR2 as FYEKMQ (reference sequence). This CDR3 region has 14 residues. DNA of the CDR3: TGTGCCGGCCGGCGGGGGGAGGGCACAGATACGCAGTATTTT. Translation gives CAGRRGEGTDTQYF. Full variable domain (rest looked up from reference TRBV13 and TRBJ2-3): AAGVIQSPRHLIKEKRETATLKCYPIPRHDTVYWYQQGPGQDPQFLISFYEKMQSDKGSIPDRFSAQQFSDYHSELNMSSLELGDSALYFCAGRRGEGTDTQYFGPGTRLTVL.

J is TRBJ2-7 and V is TRBV7-2; no reliable D call. The end of the DNA fits TRBJ2-5 better, so the J call may be wrong. Germline V lookup: CDR1 SGHTA, CDR2 FQGNSA. The CDR3 spans 15 residues. The CDR3 DNA is TGTGCCAGCAGCCTCACCCTGGGCTCCCGGGAGACCCAGTACTTC. This encodes CASSLTLGSRETQYF.

The chain joins TRBV6-5 to TRBJ1-2, with 8 bases fitting TRBD1. V was clipped by 2 bases and J by 4 bases; unmatched bases: 12. The CDR3 runs 17 residues. Germline V lookup: CDR1 MNHEY, CDR2 SVGAGI. CDR3: CASSYRSGQGFGYGYTF. CDR3 nucleotides: TGTGCCAGCAGTTACAGATCCGGACAGGGCTTCGGCTATGGCTACACCTTC.

This sequence joins TRBV24-1 and TRBJ2-5, with 11 bases matching TRBD2. Germline V gives CDR1 KGHDR, CDR2 SFDVKD. There are 17 residues in the CDR3. Trimming took 7 bases from V and 4 from J; bases not matched to a gene: 13. Here the CDR3 DNA reads TGTGCCACCAGCCAGAGCAGTCTAGCGGGGGGCCCAGAGACCCAGTACTTC. The encoded protein is CATSQSSLAGGPETQYF.

This clonotype was recorded once. This rearrangement joins TRBV2 to TRBJ2-5; 9 positions match TRBD2. J gave up 2 bases and V 6 bases, and 4 bases lay outside the gene matches. Germline values: CDR1 SNHLY, CDR2 FYNNEI. The CDR3 sequence is 14 residues long. This CDR3 reads CASRAGGPQETQYF. The CDR3 nucleotides read TGTGCCAGCAGAGCGGGGGGCCCTCAAGAGACCCAGTACTTC.

The chain combines TRBV12-3 or TRBV12-4 with TRBJ2-1, with TRBD2 matching 12 bases. Losses at the gene ends were 11 bases for V and 7 bases for J; bases not matched to a gene: 12. There are 15 residues in the CDR3. The CDR3 sequence: CAAKPSGGASNEQFF. The DNA of the CDR3 is TGTGCCGCAAAACCTAGCGGGGGGGCGTCAAATGAGCAGTTCTTC.

This clonotype came up a few times. The rearrangement links TRBV10-3 to TRBJ2-5, with TRBD1 identical over 7 bases. Losses at the gene ends were 5 bases for V and 5 bases for J; bases not matched to a gene: 2. Germline V CDR1 and CDR2: ENHRY, SYGVKD. The CDR3 loop spans 12 amino acids. CDR3 loop: CAISTGAETQYF. CDR3 nucleotides: TGTGCCATCAGTACAGGGGCCGAGACCCAGTACTTC.

The rearrangement uses TRBV4-3 and TRBJ2-5; the match to TRBD1 covers 7 bases. J lost 11 bases, V lost 0 bases, and 21 bases had no gene match. Germline V gives CDR1 LGHNA, CDR2 YSLEER. This CDR3 region has 18 residues. The CDR3 here is CASSQDWALTGWDNEQYF. CDR3 DNA: TGCGCCAGCAGCCAAGATTGGGCCCTGACAGGGTGGGACAATGAGCAGTACTTC.

The genes are TRBV28 and TRBJ2-5, with 9 bases that match TRBD2. Germline V lookup: CDR1 MDHEN, CDR2 SYDVKM. The CDR3 covers 16 residues. The V gene end was trimmed by 6 bases and the J gene end by 4 bases; junction bases not matched to a gene: 12. Here the CDR3 reads CASRKLAGAKLETQYF. The CDR3, as DNA: TGTGCCAGCAGGAAATTAGCGGGGGCGAAATTAGAGACCCAGTACTTC.

The genes are TRBV13 and TRBJ2-4; 8 bases fit TRBD2. The V gene's germline CDR1 is PRHDT and CDR2 FYEKMQ (reference sequence). The V segment lost 8 bases and the J segment 13 bases; nucleotides outside the gene matches: 13. The CDR3 runs to 13 residues. CDR3 residues: CASSGGGPDEQYF. As DNA, the CDR3 is TGTGCCAGCTCGGGCGGGGGGCCCGATGAGCAGTACTTC. The variable domain in full, with the rest retrieved from reference TRBV13 and TRBJ2-4, is AAGVIQSPRHLIKEKRETATLKCYPIPRHDTVYWYQQGPGQDPQFLISFYEKMQSDKGSIPDRFSAQQFSDYHSELNMSSLELGDSALYFCASSGGGPDEQYFGAGTRLSVL.

This chain links TRBV20-1 with TRBJ2-7; D not resolved. Germline CDR1 is DFQATT and CDR2 is SNEGSKA (reference sequence). The CDR3 contains 13 residues. V was clipped by 2 bases and J by 3 bases, with 11 bases between them. CDR3 DNA sequence: TGCAGTGCTAGAAGGGAAATGGTCTACGAGCAGTACTTC. It translates to CSARREMVYEQYF.